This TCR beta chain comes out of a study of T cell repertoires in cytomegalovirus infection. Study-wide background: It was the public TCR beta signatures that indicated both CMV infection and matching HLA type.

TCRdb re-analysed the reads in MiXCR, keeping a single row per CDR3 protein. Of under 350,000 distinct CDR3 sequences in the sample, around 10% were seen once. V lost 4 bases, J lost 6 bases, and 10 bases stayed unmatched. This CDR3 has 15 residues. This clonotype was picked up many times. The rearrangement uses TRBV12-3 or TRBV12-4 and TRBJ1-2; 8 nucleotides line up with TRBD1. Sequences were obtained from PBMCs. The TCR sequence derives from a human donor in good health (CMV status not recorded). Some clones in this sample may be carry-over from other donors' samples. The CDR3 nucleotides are TGTGCCAGCAGTTCACGGACAGGGAGCGAGGATGGCTACACCTTC. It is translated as CASSSRTGSEDGYTF.